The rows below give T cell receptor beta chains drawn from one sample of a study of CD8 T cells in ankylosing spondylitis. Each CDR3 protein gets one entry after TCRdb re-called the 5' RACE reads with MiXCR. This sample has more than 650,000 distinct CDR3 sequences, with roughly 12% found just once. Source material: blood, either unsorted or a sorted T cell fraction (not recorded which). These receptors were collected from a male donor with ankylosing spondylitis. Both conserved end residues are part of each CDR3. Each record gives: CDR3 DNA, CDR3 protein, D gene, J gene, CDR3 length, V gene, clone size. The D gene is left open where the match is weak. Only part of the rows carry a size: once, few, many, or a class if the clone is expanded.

TGCAGTGCAACCAGGGGAAACAATCAGCCCCAGCATTTT | CSATRGNNQPQHF | - | TRBJ1-5 | 13 | TRBV20-1 | -
TGTGCCAGCAGCTTAAAAAAAATAAGGCCTAGTAATAGAGAGACCCAGTACTTC | CASSLKKIRPSNRETQYF | - | TRBJ2-5 | 18 | TRBV3-1 | -
TGTGCCACCAGACGGGGACAGGGGTACTACAATGAGCAGTTCTTC | CATRRGQGYYNEQFF | TRBD1 | TRBJ2-1 | 15 | TRBV15 | few
TGTGCCAGCAGCCGTGGGTCTAGCGGGCTGAACACCGGGGAGCTGTTTTTT | CASSRGSSGLNTGELFF | TRBD2 | TRBJ2-2 | 17 | TRBV7-2 | -
TGCGCCAGCAGCCAAGATGGGCAGGGCCACAATGAGCAGTTCTTC | CASSQDGQGHNEQFF | - | TRBJ2-1 | 15 | TRBV4-3 | few
TGTGCCAGCAGCCTGACTAGCGGGGGCCGCCCTCCCTACAATGAGCAGTTCTTC | CASSLTSGGRPPYNEQFF | TRBD2 | TRBJ2-1 | 18 | TRBV6-1 | few
TGCGCCAGCAGCTTACTAGCGGCAAACGAAGAGACCCAGTACTTC | CASSLLAANEETQYF | TRBD2 | TRBJ2-5 | 15 | TRBV5-1 | few
TGTGCCATCAGTCAGGGGGCCCAATGGGTCAAAAACATTCAGTACTTC | CAISQGAQWVKNIQYF | TRBD1 | TRBJ2-4 | 16 | TRBV10-3 | -
TGTGCCAGCAGCTTAGTGGGAGGGGGCGTCACTGAAGCTTTCTTT | CASSLVGGGVTEAFF | TRBD1 | TRBJ1-1 | 15 | TRBV7-2 | -
TGTGCCAGCAGCTTAGCGCTTTGGGGCGACCGGGACACCGGGGAGCTGTTTTTT | CASSLALWGDRDTGELFF | - | TRBJ2-2 | 18 | TRBV7-2 | many
TGTGCCAGCAGCTTGAGGACAGGCCACTCCCTTGGTTACGAGCAGTACTTC | CASSLRTGHSLGYEQYF | TRBD1 | TRBJ2-7 | 17 | TRBV5-5 | few
TGTGCCAGCAGCCAAGATTTGACTTGGGGAGGTCGCAATGAGCAGTTCTTC | CASSQDLTWGGRNEQFF | - | TRBJ2-1 | 17 | TRBV4-2 | -
TGCAGTGCTTCCCCGGGACAGGGGGGAAAAGATACGCAGTATTTT | CSASPGQGGKDTQYF | TRBD1 | TRBJ2-3 | 15 | TRBV20-1 | few
TGTGCCAGCAGAAAGGGGACAGGGGGCGTGAACACTGAAGCTTTCTTT | CASRKGTGGVNTEAFF | TRBD1 | TRBJ1-1 | 16 | TRBV6-1 | -
TGCAGTGCTAGAAAGGCTGAAGCTTTCTTT | CSARKAEAFF | - | TRBJ1-1 | 10 | TRBV20-1 | many
TGCGCCAGCAGCCTTGGGACAGGGCTGACAGACCTCTATGGCTACACCTTC | CASSLGTGLTDLYGYTF | TRBD1 | TRBJ1-2 | 17 | TRBV4-3 | many
TGTGCCAGCGGCCCCGGACCCATAAGCTACGAGCAGTACTTC | CASGPGPISYEQYF | - | TRBJ2-7 | 14 | TRBV5-5 | -
TGTGCCAGCAGTTCCTTTGGGACAGGCGACAATCAGCCCCAGCATTTT | CASSSFGTGDNQPQHF | TRBD1 | TRBJ1-5 | 16 | TRBV6-2/TRBV6-3 | many
TGCAGTGCTAGACACCGGGACAGGGGCACTGAAGCTTTCTTT | CSARHRDRGTEAFF | TRBD1 | TRBJ1-1 | 14 | TRBV20-1 | few
TGCAGCGTTGGCCCGACAGGGGCGAACACCGGGGAGCTGTTTTTT | CSVGPTGANTGELFF | TRBD1 | TRBJ2-2 | 15 | TRBV29-1 | many
TGTGCCAGCAGCAAGGAGGGACAGGGACCCTACGAGCAGTACTTC | CASSKEGQGPYEQYF | TRBD1 | TRBJ2-7 | 15 | TRBV5-8 | -
TGCAGTGCTAGACTAGCGGGAGTTCGGGAGACCCAGTACTTC | CSARLAGVRETQYF | TRBD2 | TRBJ2-5 | 14 | TRBV20-1 | -
TGTGCCAGCAGCCGGATTGGAAGGACGCAGTATTTT | CASSRIGRTQYF | - | TRBJ2-3 | 12 | TRBV7-2 | few
TGCAGTGCCCAAGGACCGTACACCTACGAGCAGTACTTC | CSAQGPYTYEQYF | - | TRBJ2-7 | 13 | TRBV20-1 | -
TGCGCCAGCAGCTTGTTCACCGGACCCACAGATACGCAGTATTTT | CASSLFTGPTDTQYF | - | TRBJ2-3 | 15 | TRBV5-1 | few
TGTGCCAGCAGTTACAGGTCCCTGGACGGCGATAGCAATCAGCCCCAGCATTTT | CASSYRSLDGDSNQPQHF | - | TRBJ1-5 | 18 | TRBV6-2/TRBV6-3 | few
TGCAGCGCTATGGGACTAGCGGGAGGGAACAATGAGCAGTTCTTC | CSAMGLAGGNNEQFF | TRBD2 | TRBJ2-1 | 15 | TRBV29-1 | many
TGTGCCACCAGCAGAGATCCTAGCGGGAGCGAGCAGTACTTC | CATSRDPSGSEQYF | TRBD2 | TRBJ2-7 | 14 | TRBV15 | -
TGTGCCACCAGCAGAGCCCGGGCAGGGCCTTACGAGCAGTACTTC | CATSRARAGPYEQYF | - | TRBJ2-7 | 15 | TRBV15 | few
TGTGCCAGCAGCGTAGGGGTTTTAACAGATACGCAGTATTTT | CASSVGVLTDTQYF | - | TRBJ2-3 | 14 | TRBV9 | -
TGCAGCGTTTCCCGGGACCTCCCTAGGGGCATGAACACTGAAGCTTTCTTT | CSVSRDLPRGMNTEAFF | - | TRBJ1-1 | 17 | TRBV29-1 | few
TGTGCCAGCAGCTTTTTAAGGGACTTGGGGCTAGATACGCAGTATTTT | CASSFLRDLGLDTQYF | - | TRBJ2-3 | 16 | TRBV7-2 | -
TGTGCCAGCAGTTTATTTTCAGGGAGCAATCAGCCCCAGCATTTT | CASSLFSGSNQPQHF | - | TRBJ1-5 | 15 | TRBV28 | few
TGCAGTGCCAGACAGGAAACGGCTGAAGCTTTCTTT | CSARQETAEAFF | - | TRBJ1-1 | 12 | TRBV20-1 | -
TGTGCCAGCAGGGGACGCCTTCTATACGAGCAGTACTTC | CASRGRLLYEQYF | - | TRBJ2-7 | 13 | TRBV6-6 | once
TGCAGCTCCCGGGACTCTGGAAACACCATATATTTT | CSSRDSGNTIYF | - | TRBJ1-3 | 12 | TRBV29-1 | few
TGTGCCAGCAGCGTAGAGGTGGGGAACTATGGCTACACCTTC | CASSVEVGNYGYTF | - | TRBJ1-2 | 14 | TRBV9 | many
TGCAGCGTCATGGGGACTAGCGTTAGCACAGATACGCAGTATTTT | CSVMGTSVSTDTQYF | TRBD2 | TRBJ2-3 | 15 | TRBV29-1 | many
TGTGCCAGCAGCTTAAATAGCGGGGTAAACATTCAGTACTTC | CASSLNSGVNIQYF | TRBD2 | TRBJ2-4 | 14 | TRBV7-2 | few
TGTGCCAGCAGCCTATCTGGGATTGGGGAGCTGTTTTTT | CASSLSGIGELFF | - | TRBJ2-2 | 13 | TRBV9 | many
TGTGCCAGCAGTCAAACCGGGACAGGTGACTACACCTTC | CASSQTGTGDYTF | TRBD1 | TRBJ1-2 | 13 | TRBV7-3 | -
TGCAGTGCTCCCTCCGGACAGCCATCTGGAAACACCATATATTTT | CSAPSGQPSGNTIYF | - | TRBJ1-3 | 15 | TRBV20-1 | few
TGCGCCAGCAGCTTGGGGCAGACGGCCTACGAGCAGTACTTC | CASSLGQTAYEQYF | - | TRBJ2-7 | 14 | TRBV5-1 | many
TGCAGTGGACTGACAGCGGGGGATCAGCCCCAGCATTTT | CSGLTAGDQPQHF | - | TRBJ1-5 | 13 | TRBV20-1 | few
TGCGCCAGCAGCTCATCACTCAGGGAAGACACTGAAGCTTTCTTT | CASSSSLREDTEAFF | - | TRBJ1-1 | 15 | TRBV5-1 | -
TGCAGCGTTGGAAGAGGGGGGAACACTGAAGCTTTCTTT | CSVGRGGNTEAFF | - | TRBJ1-1 | 13 | TRBV29-1 | many
TGTGCCATCTCCCCTGGTAGCGGGGGGCGCTACAATGAGCAGTTCTTC | CAISPGSGGRYNEQFF | TRBD2 | TRBJ2-1 | 16 | TRBV24-1 | -
TGTGCCAGCAGCTTTGCCGGGGTGGCGGGCTCCTACGAGCAGTACTTC | CASSFAGVAGSYEQYF | - | TRBJ2-7 | 16 | TRBV7-2 | few
TGTGCCAGCCGTGACAGGGGTTGGGCTTTCTTT | CASRDRGWAFF | TRBD1 | TRBJ1-1 | 11 | TRBV6-2/TRBV6-3 | few
TGTGCCACCAGTGGCCCGGGACTAGCGGGTCTAGAGCGCACCGGGGAGCTGTTTTTT | CATSGPGLAGLERTGELFF | TRBD2 | TRBJ2-2 | 19 | TRBV24-1 | -
TGCGCCAGCAGCTTGGAGGGGAACGAGCAGTACTTC | CASSLEGNEQYF | - | TRBJ2-7 | 12 | TRBV5-1 | many
TGCAGCGTTGAGCGGGGACTCGGCGGCACTGAAGCTTTCTTT | CSVERGLGGTEAFF | - | TRBJ1-1 | 14 | TRBV29-1 | few
TGTGCCAGCAGTTTTTATGGCACGGAGGTTTTT | CASSFYGTEVF | - | TRBJ1-4 | 11 | TRBV28 | -
TGTGCCATCAGTAGGGACATTGCTAGCACAGATACGCAGTATTTT | CAISRDIASTDTQYF | - | TRBJ2-3 | 15 | TRBV10-3 | few
TGCAGTGCTAGGACGGGCGCGGCAGATACGCAGTATTTT | CSARTGAADTQYF | - | TRBJ2-3 | 13 | TRBV20-1 | few